This TCR beta chain comes out of a study of immune cell composition in non-small cell lung cancer. For the study at large: Lung adenocarcinoma or squamous carcinoma made up most tumours.

TCRdb's table, derived via immunoSEQ multiplex PCR, lists solely in-frame clones and lacks some. The sample contains about 5,600 clones, more than 70% of which appear only once. J lost 3 bases, V lost 7 bases, and 7 bases had no gene match. The CDR3 has 14 residues. Germline V gene lookup returns CDR1 SNHLY and CDR2 FYNNEI. The sequenced material came from lung tumor tissue. The receptor was isolated from a human donor with non-small cell lung cancer. The chain uses TRBV2 and TRBJ2-7; 9 nucleotides agree with TRBD2. CDR3 DNA: TGTGCCAGCAAAAGTAGCGGGAGCTACTACGAGCAGTACTTC. Translating gives CASKSSGSYYEQYF.